Below, 3 T cell receptor beta chains from the same sample are listed, as sequenced in a study of long-term antiretroviral therapy in people with HIV. The libraries were made with immunoSEQ v3.0 at survey level. TCRdb's copy holds only in-frame clones and misses some; the assay was immunoSEQ multiplex PCR. The sample carries tens of thousands of clones, 87% recorded once. The sample was unsorted PBMCs, taken 1.1 years after starting antiretroviral therapy. These receptors came from a man aged 18-30 years with HIV.

The chain combines TRBV7-2 with TRBJ1-4; D ambiguous. Germline lookup yields CDR1 SGHTA and CDR2 FQGNSA. CDR3 size: 14 residues. V lost 0 bases and J lost 8, with 10 bases in between. The DNA for the CDR3 is TGTGCCAGCAGCTTAGCTCTACGTGGGGAAAAACTGTTTTTT. This encodes CASSLALRGEKLFF.

The chain has TRBV10-3 and TRBJ1-2; D not certain. Germline CDR1 and CDR2: ENHRY and SYGVKD. With 10 bases removed from V and 4 bases from J, the gap between germline ends came to 16 bases. CDR3 length: 13 residues. CDR3 DNA: TGTGCCACCCCGGGGAATGGCCTCTATGGCTACACCTTC. The encoded protein is CATPGNGLYGYTF.

The chain recombines TRBV6-6 with TRBJ1-3; no definite D call. The CDR3 is 15 amino acids. Germline CDR1 and CDR2: MNHNY and SVGAGI (reference sequence). V gave up 6 bases and J gave up 0 bases, with 12 bases separating them. The CDR3 loop is CASSQGSLSGNTIYF. DNA of the CDR3: TGTGCCAGCAGCCAAGGGTCTCTCTCTGGAAACACCATATATTTT.